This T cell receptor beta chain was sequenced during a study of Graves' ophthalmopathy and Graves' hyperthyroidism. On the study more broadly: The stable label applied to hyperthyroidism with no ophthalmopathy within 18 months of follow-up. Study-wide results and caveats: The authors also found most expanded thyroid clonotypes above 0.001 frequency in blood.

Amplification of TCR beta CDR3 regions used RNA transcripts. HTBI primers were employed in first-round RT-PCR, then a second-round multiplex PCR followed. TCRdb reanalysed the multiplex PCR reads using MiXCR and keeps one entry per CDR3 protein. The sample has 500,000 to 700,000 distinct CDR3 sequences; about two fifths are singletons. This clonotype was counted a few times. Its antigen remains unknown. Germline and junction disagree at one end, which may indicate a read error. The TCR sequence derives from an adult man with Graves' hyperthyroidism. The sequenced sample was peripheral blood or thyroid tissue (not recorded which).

DNA of the CDR3: TGCGCCAGCAGCCATGGCGATACAGGGGTGGTTACTGAAGCTTTCTTT. Encoded protein: CASSHGDTGVVTEAFF. J is TRBJ1-1 and V is TRBV7-9; 7 bases line up with TRBD1. The germline V gene has CDR1 SEHNR and CDR2 FQNEAQ (reference sequence). This CDR3 spans 16 amino acids. The full variable domain, completed using reference TRBV7-9 and TRBJ1-1, is DTGVSQNPRHKITKRGQNVTFRCDPISEHNRLYWYRQTLGQGPEFLTYFQNEAQLEKSRLLSDRFSAERPKGSFSTLEIQRTEQGDSAMYLCASSHGDTGVVTEAFFGQGTRLTVV.